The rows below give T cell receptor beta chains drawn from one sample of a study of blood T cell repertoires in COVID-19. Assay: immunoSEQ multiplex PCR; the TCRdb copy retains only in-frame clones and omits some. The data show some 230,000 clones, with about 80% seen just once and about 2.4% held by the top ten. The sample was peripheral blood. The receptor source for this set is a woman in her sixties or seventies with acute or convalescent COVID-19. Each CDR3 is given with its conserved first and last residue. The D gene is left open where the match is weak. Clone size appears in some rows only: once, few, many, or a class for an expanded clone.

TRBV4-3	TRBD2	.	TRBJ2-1	TGCGCCAGCAGCCAAGGGGGACCCCAGCGGGGTGGGCAGTTCTTC	CASSQGGPQRGGQFF
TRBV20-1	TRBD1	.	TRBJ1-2	TGCAGTGCTTGGGGACAGGGAGGCTACACCTTC	CSAWGQGGYTF
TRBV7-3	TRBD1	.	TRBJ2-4	TGTGCCAGCAGCTCACGACAGGGGGCGGTAAAGAGAAACATTCAGTACTTC	CASSSRQGAVKRNIQYF
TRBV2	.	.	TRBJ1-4	TGTGCCAGCAGGAGGGGCAGGGGCCTTGCCTTACCTGAAAAACTGTTTTTT	CASRRGRGLALPEKLFF
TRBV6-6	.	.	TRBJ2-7	TGTGCCAGCAGTTACTCGTCGTCAGGCTGGGAGCAGTACTTC	CASSYSSSGWEQYF
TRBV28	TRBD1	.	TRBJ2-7	TGTGCCAGCAGTCGGGACAGAGTAAACGAGCAGTACTTC	CASSRDRVNEQYF
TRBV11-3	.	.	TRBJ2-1	TGTGCCAGCAGCTTAGGGGGGGTTAGCAATGAGCAGTTCTTC	CASSLGGVSNEQFF
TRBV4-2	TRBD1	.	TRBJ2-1	TGTGCCAGCAGCCAAGATGGGCAGGGGGCGCTGGGGAATGAGCAGTTCTTC	CASSQDGQGALGNEQFF
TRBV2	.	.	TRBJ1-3	TGTGCCAGCAGTGAAGAGGCGGCAGTGAGAAACACCATATATTTT	CASSEEAAVRNTIYF
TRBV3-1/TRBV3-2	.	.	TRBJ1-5	TGTGCCAGCAGCCAAGATTTGCCGGGAGGGGCAATTGTGCAGCCCCAGCATTTT	CASSQDLPGGAIVQPQHF
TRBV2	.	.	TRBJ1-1	TGTGCCAGCAGTAGCCTACAGGGCATGAACACTGAAGCTTTCTTT	CASSSLQGMNTEAFF
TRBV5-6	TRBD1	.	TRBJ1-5	TGTGCCAGCAGCTTTAAGGGGGCTAACCAGCCCCAGCATTTT	CASSFKGANQPQHF
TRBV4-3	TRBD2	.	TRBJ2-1	TGCGCCAGCAGCCCCGGGACTAGCGGGGGGGAGCAGTTCTTC	CASSPGTSGGEQFF
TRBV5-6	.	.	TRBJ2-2	TGTGCCAGCAGCTTGCCTACAGGCAGCGGGGAGCTGTTTTTT	CASSLPTGSGELFF
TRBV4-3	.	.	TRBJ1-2	TGCGCCAGCAGCCAATCCGGGATCTATGGCTACACCTTC	CASSQSGIYGYTF
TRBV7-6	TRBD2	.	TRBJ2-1	TGTGCCAGCAGCTTAGCGGGACTAGGAACCAATGAGCAGTTCTTC	CASSLAGLGTNEQFF
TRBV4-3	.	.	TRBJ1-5	TGCGCCAGCAGCCAATCCCCCGACATGGATCAGCCCCAGCATTTT	CASSQSPDMDQPQHF
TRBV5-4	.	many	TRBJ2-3	TGTGCCAGCAGCTTGGATAGCGGCCGCACAGATACGCAGTATTTT	CASSLDSGRTDTQYF
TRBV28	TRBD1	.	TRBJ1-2	TGTGCCAGCAGTTACAGGGGGAGCAACTATGGCTACACCTTC	CASSYRGSNYGYTF
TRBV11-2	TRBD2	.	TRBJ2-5	TGTGCCAGCAGCTTAGGGGTCGTAGGTAGCGGGGGGCAAGAGACCCAGTACTTC	CASSLGVVGSGGQETQYF
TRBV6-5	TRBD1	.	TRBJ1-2	TGTGCCAGCAGTTACTCGATGGTAGGGGGCGAAGGGGGCTACACCTTC	CASSYSMVGGEGGYTF
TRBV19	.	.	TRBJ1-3	TGTGCCAGTAGTAATCCGACAGGAGGAGCGTACACCATATATTTT	CASSNPTGGAYTIYF
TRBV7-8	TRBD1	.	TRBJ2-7	TGTGCCAGCAGCTCCTGGACAGGCTCCTACGAGCAGTACTTC	CASSSWTGSYEQYF
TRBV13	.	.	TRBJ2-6	TGTGCCAGCAGCTTAGGGGGACTGTCTGGGGCCAACGTCCTGACTTTC	CASSLGGLSGANVLTF
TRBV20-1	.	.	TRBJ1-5	TGCAGTGCTAGTGTCGGGACACTAAATCAGCCCCAGCATTTT	CSASVGTLNQPQHF